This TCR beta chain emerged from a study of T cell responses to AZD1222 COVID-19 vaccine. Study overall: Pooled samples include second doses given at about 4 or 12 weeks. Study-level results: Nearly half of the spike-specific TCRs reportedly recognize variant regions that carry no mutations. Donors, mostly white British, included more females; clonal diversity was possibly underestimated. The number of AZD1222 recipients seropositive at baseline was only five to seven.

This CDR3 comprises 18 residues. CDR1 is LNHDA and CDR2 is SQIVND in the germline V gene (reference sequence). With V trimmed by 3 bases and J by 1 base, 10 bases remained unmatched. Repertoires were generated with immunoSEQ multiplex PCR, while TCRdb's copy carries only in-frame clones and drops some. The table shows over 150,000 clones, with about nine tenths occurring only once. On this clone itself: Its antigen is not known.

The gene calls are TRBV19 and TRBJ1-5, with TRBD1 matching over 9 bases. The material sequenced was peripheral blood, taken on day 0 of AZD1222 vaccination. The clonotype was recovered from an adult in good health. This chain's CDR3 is CASSIRPRQGGSNQPQHF. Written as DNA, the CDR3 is TGTGCCAGTAGTATTAGGCCCCGACAGGGGGGAAGCAATCAGCCCCAGCATTTT.